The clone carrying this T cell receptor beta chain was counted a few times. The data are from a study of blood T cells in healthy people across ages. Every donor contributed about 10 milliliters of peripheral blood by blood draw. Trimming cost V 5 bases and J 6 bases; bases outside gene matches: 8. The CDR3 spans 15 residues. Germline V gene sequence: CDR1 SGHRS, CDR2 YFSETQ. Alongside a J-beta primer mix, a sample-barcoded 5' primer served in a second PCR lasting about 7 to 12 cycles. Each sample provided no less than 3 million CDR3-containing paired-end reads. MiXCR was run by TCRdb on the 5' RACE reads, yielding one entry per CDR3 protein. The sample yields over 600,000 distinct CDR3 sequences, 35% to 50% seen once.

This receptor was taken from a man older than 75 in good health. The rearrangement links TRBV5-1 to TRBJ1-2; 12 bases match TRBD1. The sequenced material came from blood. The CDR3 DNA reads TGCGCCAGCAGTCACGGGACAGGGGGCGAGAATGGCTACACCTTC. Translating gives CASSHGTGGENGYTF.